Detailed here is one T cell receptor (beta chain). Its antigen is unknown. Time point of the sample: week 5, during vaccination. Vaccine doses each comprised 300 ug of mutant IDH1 20-mer peptide, with topical imiquimod. The data are from a study of a mutant IDH1 vaccine in newly diagnosed glioma. For the study at large: Vaccines were begun 4-6 weeks after radiotherapy alone, or with temozolomide cycles. Mean patient age was approximately 40 years; approximately 62% were male and around 40% female. Notes on the study in general: Among patients, 93.3% showed immune responses induced by the vaccine.

This CDR3 has 13 amino acids. Germline V lookup: CDR1 SGHVS, CDR2 FQNEAQ. Trimming cost V 5 bases and J 2 bases; bases outside gene matches: 1. The table came from immunoSEQ multiplex PCR; TCRdb's copy has only in-frame clones and leaves some out. The table has over 55,000 clones, approximately 82% seen once. The clonotype comes from a woman between 18 and 29 years old with glioma. Some clones in this sample may be carry-over from other donors' samples. The V and J genes are TRBV7-8 and TRBJ2-5; TRBD1 agrees at 8 bases. The material was PBMCs, obtained from a glioma patient whose treatment included an IDH1 peptide vaccine. Here the CDR3 DNA reads TGTGCCAGCAGCCGGGACAGGCAAGAGACCCAGTACTTC. This encodes CASSRDRQETQYF.